The entry below describes one T cell receptor (beta chain). The data were obtained in a study of T cell changes during pregnancy in multiple sclerosis. This CDR3 has 12 residues. With V trimmed by 6 bases and J by 7 bases, 4 bases remained unmatched. Germline-derived CDR1 and CDR2 are MNHNY and SVGAGI (reference sequence). The protocol was immunoSEQ multiplex PCR, while the TCRdb copy is restricted to in-frame clones and leaves out a portion. This sample has 100,000 or so clones, with 90% to 95% found just once. The receptor was derived from a female donor with multiple sclerosis, enrolled in a pregnancy study. The chain employs TRBV6-6 and TRBJ1-2, with TRBD1 identical over 8 bases. The sample was peripheral blood, taken before pregnancy. Here the CDR3 DNA reads TGTGCCAGCAGGCTAGACAGGGGTGGCTACACCTTC. Protein product: CASRLDRGGYTF.